The source of this T cell receptor beta chain is a study of CD8+ T cells in alopecia areata. The sample's treatment: oral pan-JAK inhibitor, 5-10 mg twice daily. The sequencing template was cDNA reverse transcribed from extracted RNA. Using immunoSEQ multiplex PCR, the repertoire was profiled, and TCRdb retains in-frame clones only, with some absent. The repertoire holds about 220,000 clones, with roughly 56% as singletons. V lost 4 bases and J lost 6; bases outside the gene matches: 2. Germline CDR1 is KGHSH and CDR2 is LQKENI. The CDR3 has 12 residues. The chain carries TRBV18 and TRBJ2-7; 8 nucleotides match TRBD1. The material was CD4+ T cells sorted from blood, obtained at week 4, from a patient treated with tofacitinib. The receptor's source is a human donor with alopecia areata. DNA of the CDR3: TGTGCCAGCTCACTCGGACAGGGCGAGCAGTACTTC. This codes for CASSLGQGEQYF.